This record concerns one TCR beta chain sequence. This clone has a handful of counts. The target of this receptor is not known. The record has no base qualities; no much larger clone is one base away. The time point label, as the study defines it: baseline before oral tofacitinib. Lesional scalp punch biopsies and peripheral blood were collected from alopecia areata patients. PBMCs were separated by density centrifugation and stained for CD3, CD4 and CD8, after which CD4+ and CD8+ T cells were sorted on a FACSAria. The library was prepared using the immunoSEQ multiplex PCR assay. For TCR sequencing, RNA was extracted from every sample and reverse transcribed into cDNA to serve as template. First-strand cDNA was synthesized with SuperScript III using a 2:1 mix of oligo-dT and random hexamers. Amplification bias was assessed with a synthetic immune receptor repertoire, and residual bias was removed computationally. The original methods were these. Raw reads were preprocessed to remove errors, and CDR3 was defined according to IMGT conventions as the region from the conserved cysteine to phenylalanine. Clonality was calculated as 1 minus Shannon entropy normalized by log2 of the number of productive unique TCRs. Whether each scalp clone was CD4 or CD8 was inferred by checking scalp TCRbeta sequences against the CD4 and CD8 repertoires from sorted blood. This immuneACCESS table, as held by TCRdb, lists in-frame sequences with V and J called but not all clones. Of the missing ones, under half trace to an unresolved V gene in checked studies; the others have no known cause. D and trimming come from the DNA, and the V and J calls and clone size come from that table. The sample table holds 140,000 or so clones, of which about 51% were seen once. Over 0.85% of the sample is held by the ten biggest clonotypes.

This sample was included in a study of CD8+ T cells in alopecia areata (dated by TCRdb to the late 2010s). General notes on the study: Treated patients were enrolled in an open-label pilot trial of oral tofacitinib at 5 to 10 mg twice daily for moderate-to-severe alopecia areata. Patients received tofacitinib for 6 to 18 months and were then followed off drug for 6 months to check for delayed response and recurrence. To study T cell clonal expansion in alopecia areata, the researchers applied high-throughput TCRbeta sequencing to both the C3H/HeJ mouse model and human patients. On the human side, TCRbeta sequencing was run on scalp tissue and on sorted CD4+ and CD8+ peripheral blood T cells from healthy controls and from alopecia areata patients with either patchy or totalis/universalis disease. Biopsies were taken from tofacitinib-treated patients at baseline and again at 4 and 24 weeks into treatment, and several of those patients also had a later scalp biopsy. Clonality in the scalp was compared among normal scalp (n=4), patchy alopecia areata scalp (n=8), and alopecia totalis/universalis scalp (n=8). The RNA source kit depended on sample type: the PAXgene miRNA kit for fixed scalp, the miRNeasy kit for PBMCs, and the RNeasy kit for mouse skin. immunoSEQ multiplex PCR using 35 Vbeta forward primers and 13 Jbeta reverse primers was used to amplify TCRbeta CDR3 regions.

The investigation overall reported the following: Unlike mouse skin, where gammadelta T cells dominate, normal human skin contains resident alphabeta T cells that get sequenced too, which complicates analysis of the scalp TCR repertoire. Lesional scalp, especially in alopecia totalis/universalis, showed higher clonality and more expanded CD8+ clones than normal scalp, suggesting antigenic drive. TCR sequences shared between patients were less clear than in mice, possibly partly because of HLA diversity in the patient population.

V ends up 0 bases short and J 9 bases short, with an unmatched junction base count of 5. There are 16 amino acids in the CDR3, from cysteine to phenylalanine inclusive. Only the CDR3 region is kept as DNA, spanning 48 bases read in frame from base 1. The germline V gene specifies LGHNA as CDR1 and YNFKEQ as CDR2. The clonotype comes from a human donor with alopecia areata. The chain is assembled from TRBV4-2 and TRBJ2-7; 16 nucleotides in the junction match TRBD2. Sequencing used CD4+ T cells sorted from blood, obtained at week 0. Read as DNA, the sequence is TGTGCCAGCAGCCAAGAGGGACTAGCGGGAGGGATAGGGCAGTACTTC. Its protein is CASSQEGLAGGIGQYF.